This T cell receptor (beta chain) is from a study of cytomegalovirus exposure and HLA in healthy donors. Whole-study context: Out of about 170 million T cells, an earlier analysis found 117 million unique TCR beta sequences in total.

Turning to this clone: Antigen: not known.

General observations from the study: Analysis performed later found 16,000 or so TCR beta sequences associated with HLA alleles at 0.05 false discovery rate. Earlier analysis yielded a pattern in which most TCR beta V segments were productive about 90% or about 30% of the time. Reports described diagnosis of cytomegalovirus status by the classifier as highly specific and sensitive.

The PCR employed 60 Vbeta primers together with 13 Jbeta primers. Here immunoSEQ multiplex PCR was the method, and the copy in TCRdb shows in-frame clones only, minus some. The table includes around 25,000 clones, 75% to 80% detected once. The germline gives CDR1 SGHVS, CDR2 FNYEAQ. CDR3 length: 13 residues. Trimming cost V 2 bases and J 9 bases, with 12 bases left between them. The sample was PBMCs. The chain employs TRBV7-6 and TRBJ2-3, with D tentatively TRBD2 (6 bases). This TCR was sampled from a male donor in good health and CMV-seronegative. CDR3 region: CASSLKLAGTQYF. Written as DNA, the CDR3 is TGTGCCAGCAGCTTAAAACTAGCAGGCACGCAGTATTTT.